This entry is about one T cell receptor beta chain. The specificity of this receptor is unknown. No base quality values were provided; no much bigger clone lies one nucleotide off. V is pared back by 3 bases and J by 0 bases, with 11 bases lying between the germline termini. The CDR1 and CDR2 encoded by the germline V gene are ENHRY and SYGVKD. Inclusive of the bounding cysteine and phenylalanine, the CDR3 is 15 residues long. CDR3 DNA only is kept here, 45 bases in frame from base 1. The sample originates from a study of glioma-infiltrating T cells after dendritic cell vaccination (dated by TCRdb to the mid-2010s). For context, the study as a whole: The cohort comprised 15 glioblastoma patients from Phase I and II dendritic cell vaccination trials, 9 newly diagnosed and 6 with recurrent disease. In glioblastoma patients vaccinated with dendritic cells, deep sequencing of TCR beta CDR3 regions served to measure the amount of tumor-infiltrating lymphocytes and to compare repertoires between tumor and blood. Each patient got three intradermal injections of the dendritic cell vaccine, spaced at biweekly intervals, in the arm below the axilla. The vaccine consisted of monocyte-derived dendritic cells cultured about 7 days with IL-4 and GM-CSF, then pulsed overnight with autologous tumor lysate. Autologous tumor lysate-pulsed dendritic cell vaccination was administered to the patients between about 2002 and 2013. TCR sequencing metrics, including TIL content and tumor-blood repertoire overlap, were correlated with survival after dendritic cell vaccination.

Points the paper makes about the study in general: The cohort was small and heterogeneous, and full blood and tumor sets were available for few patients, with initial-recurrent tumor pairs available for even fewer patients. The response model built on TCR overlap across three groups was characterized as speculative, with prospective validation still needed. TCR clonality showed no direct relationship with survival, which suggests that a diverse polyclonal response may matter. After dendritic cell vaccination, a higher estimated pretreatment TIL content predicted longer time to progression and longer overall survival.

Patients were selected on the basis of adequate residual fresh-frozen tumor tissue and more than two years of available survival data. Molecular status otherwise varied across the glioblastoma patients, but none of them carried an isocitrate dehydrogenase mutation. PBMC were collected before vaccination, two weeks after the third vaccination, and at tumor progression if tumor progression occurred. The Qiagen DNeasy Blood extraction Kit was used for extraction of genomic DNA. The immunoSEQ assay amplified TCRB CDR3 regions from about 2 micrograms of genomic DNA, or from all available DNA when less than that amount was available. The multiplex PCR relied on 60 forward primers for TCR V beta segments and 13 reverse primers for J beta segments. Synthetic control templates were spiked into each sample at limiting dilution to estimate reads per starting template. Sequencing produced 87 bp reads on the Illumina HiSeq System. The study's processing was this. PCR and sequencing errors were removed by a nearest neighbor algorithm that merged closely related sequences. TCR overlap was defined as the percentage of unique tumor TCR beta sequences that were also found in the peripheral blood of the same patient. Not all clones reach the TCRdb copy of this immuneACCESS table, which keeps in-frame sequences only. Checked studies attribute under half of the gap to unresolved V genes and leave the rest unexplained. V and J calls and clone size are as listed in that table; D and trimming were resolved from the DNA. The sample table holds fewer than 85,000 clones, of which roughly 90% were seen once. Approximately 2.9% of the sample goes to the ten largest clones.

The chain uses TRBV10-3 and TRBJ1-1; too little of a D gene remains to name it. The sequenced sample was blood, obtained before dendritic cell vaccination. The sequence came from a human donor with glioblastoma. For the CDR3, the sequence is CAISDYSNMNTEAFF. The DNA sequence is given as TGTGCCATCAGTGATTACTCCAATATGAACACTGAAGCTTTCTTT.